What follows are 22 T cell receptor beta chains derived from one specimen sequenced in a study of blood T cell repertoires in COVID-19. Clones were read by immunoSEQ multiplex PCR, and TCRdb kept only the in-frame ones, dropping some. The table includes 200,000 to 300,000 clones, around 89% detected once. Material: PBMCs or T cells enriched from blood (not recorded which). All receptors come from a woman in her thirties who had recovered from COVID-19.

This chain joins TRBV9 and TRBJ2-2; a possible D gene is TRBD1 (6 bases). V shed 6 bases and J shed 2 bases, with 8 bases lying between them. The CDR3 covers 13 residues. Germline loops: CDR1 SGDLS, CDR2 YYNGEE. The CDR3 DNA follows: TGTGCCAGCACGACAGGAAACACCGGGGAGCTGTTTTTT. It specifies CASTTGNTGELFF.

V gene TRBV7-9 combines with J gene TRBJ1-6; 7 positions match TRBD1. Germline V lookup: CDR1 SEHNR, CDR2 FQNEAQ (reference sequence). With 5 bases clipped from V and 0 bases from J, the junction kept 4 bases outside the gene matches. This CDR3 is 16 amino acids long. The CDR3 sequence: CASSVDRDSYNSPLHF. CDR3 in DNA: TGTGCCAGCAGCGTCGACAGGGACTCCTATAATTCACCCCTCCACTTT.

This chain uses TRBV3-1 (or the pseudogene TRBV3-2) with TRBJ2-7, with 7 bases that match TRBD2. Looked up from germline, CDR1 is LGHDT and CDR2 is YNNKEL (reference sequence). The CDR3 consists of 15 residues. V lost 4 bases, J lost 7 bases, and 13 bases stayed unmatched. The CDR3 DNA follows: TGTGCCAGCAGCCTCCTTTCGCGGGAGAAAGGGGAGCAGTACTTC. This translates into CASSLLSREKGEQYF.

This clone appeared a few times. This chain links TRBV28 with TRBJ2-1, with 8 bases that match TRBD2. Losses at the gene ends were 4 bases for V and 6 bases for J; bases not matched to a gene: 5. CDR3 length: 14 residues. Per germline, CDR1 MDHEN and CDR2 SYDVKM. CDR3 nucleotide sequence: TGTGCCAGCAGTTCGGGACTAGGTAGCAATGAGCAGTTCTTC. As protein: CASSSGLGSNEQFF. The whole variable domain, filled in from reference TRBV28 and TRBJ2-1, reads DVKVTQSSRYLVKRTGEKVFLECVQDMDHENMFWYRQDPGLGLRLIYFSYDVKMKEKGDIPEGYSVSREKKERFSLILESASTNQTSMYLCASSSGLGSNEQFFGPGTRLTVL.

The chain recombines TRBV28 with TRBJ1-1; D gene unclear. Germline values: CDR1 MDHEN, CDR2 SYDVKM. V lost 2 bases and J lost 3, with 19 bases in between. CDR3 length: 17 amino acids. The CDR3 reads CASSLRYGSSAHTEAFF. The CDR3 DNA reads as TGTGCCAGCAGTTTACGGTACGGGTCGAGCGCCCACACTGAAGCTTTCTTT.

V and J are TRBV27 and TRBJ2-5, with TRBD2 as a possible D gene (5 bases). Germline CDR1 MNHEY, CDR2 SMNVEV (reference sequence). V lost 2 bases to trimming and J lost 5 bases, with 15 bases between them. The CDR3 runs to 15 residues. This CDR3 is CASSLSGNSFETQYF. Written as DNA, the CDR3 is TGTGCCAGCAGTTTAAGCGGAAATTCGTTCGAGACCCAGTACTTC.

The rearrangement uses TRBV7-8 and TRBJ1-1; a possible D gene is TRBD1 (6 bases). The CDR3 is made up of 17 amino acids. V was cut by 1 base and J by 3 bases, with 18 bases left in between. CDR1 is SGHVS, CDR2 FQNEAQ, per germline. CDR3 nucleotide sequence: TGTGCCAGCAGCTTAGTCGGGCGCCGGGACACCTACACTGAAGCTTTCTTT. Its protein is CASSLVGRRDTYTEAFF. The entire variable domain, with the rest obtained from reference TRBV7-8 and TRBJ1-1, is as follows: GAGVSQSPRYKVAKRGQDVALRCDPISGHVSLFWYQQALGQGPEFLTYFQNEAQLDKSGLPSDRFFAERPEGSVSTLKIQRTQQEDSAVYLCASSLVGRRDTYTEAFFGQGTRLTVV.

This chain uses TRBV18 with TRBJ2-5; no clear D. Germline values: CDR1 KGHSH, CDR2 LQKENI. V lost 3 bases, J lost 5 bases, and 13 bases lay in between. The CDR3 runs to 14 residues. The DNA for the CDR3 is TGTGCCAGCTCACCTATATCTGAAGCCGAGACCCAGTACTTC. This gives the protein CASSPISEAETQYF.

The chain couples TRBV9 to TRBJ2-3; TRBD1 matches 10 bases. After removal of 4 bases from V and 6 bases from J, the junction contained 20 bases not matched to a gene. The CDR3 consists of 19 residues. From germline, CDR1 is SGDLS and CDR2 YYNGEE. This CDR3 reads CASSPQSGTGALSGDTQYF. The CDR3 DNA reads as TGTGCCAGCAGCCCTCAGTCCGGGACAGGGGCCCTGAGCGGGGATACGCAGTATTTT.

CDR3 protein: CASSFRTGKYGYTF. CDR3 DNA sequence: TGTGCCAGCAGCTTCCGGACAGGGAAATATGGCTACACCTTC. The rearrangement uses TRBV7-8 and TRBJ1-2; 8 nucleotides line up with TRBD1. The J segment lost 5 bases and the V segment lost 3 bases, leaving 5 bases of the junction unmatched. The CDR3 totals 14 residues. Germline CDR1 is SGHVS and CDR2 is FQNEAQ.

V usage is TRBV18 and J usage is TRBJ2-4; 7 bases fit TRBD1. This CDR3 has 20 residues. Germline values: CDR1 KGHSH, CDR2 LQKENI. The junction had 24 bases not matched to a gene; V was cut back by 2 bases and J by 8 bases. The CDR3 DNA is TGTGCCAGCTCACCAATGACTGCCATACAGGGGTTCGCGCCCGCGGACATTCAGTACTTC. It is translated as CASSPMTAIQGFAPADIQYF.

This chain joins TRBV5-1 and TRBJ2-3, with 7 bases identical to TRBD1. The CDR3 covers 20 residues. Germline V CDR1 and CDR2: SGHRS, YFSETQ. The trim removed 4 bases at V and 0 bases at J, leaving 20 bases unmatched. The CDR3 DNA reads TGCGCCAGCAGCCAAGGGGGCACCGGATTTGGGGGATCTAGCACAGATACGCAGTATTTT. Protein product: CASSQGGTGFGGSSTDTQYF. Full variable domain (missing parts from reference TRBV5-1 and TRBJ2-3): KAGVTQTPRYLIKTRGQQVTLSCSPISGHRSVSWYQQTPGQGLQFLFEYFSETQRNKGNFPGRFSGRQFSNSRSEMNVSTLELGDSALYLCASSQGGTGFGGSSTDTQYFGPGTRLTVL.

The rearrangement uses TRBV5-1 and TRBJ2-5; 7 nucleotides align to TRBD1. The CDR3 is 14 amino acids. Germline V gene sequence: CDR1 SGHRS, CDR2 YFSETQ. Losses at the gene ends were 7 bases for V and 0 bases for J; bases not matched to a gene: 6. CDR3 loop: CASGRQGYQETQYF. Written as DNA, the CDR3 is TGCGCCAGCGGCCGACAGGGCTACCAAGAGACCCAGTACTTC.

V and J are TRBV28 and TRBJ2-7; 9 positions agree with TRBD1. V trimming: 6 bases; J trimming: 2 bases; junction bases outside the gene matches: 5. CDR1 MDHEN and CDR2 SYDVKM come from the germline V gene. The CDR3 is 14 amino acids. For the CDR3, the DNA is TGTGCCAGCAGGCGACAGGGGGGAACCTACGAGCAGTACTTC. This encodes CASRRQGGTYEQYF.

The chain links TRBV10-3 to TRBJ1-1, with 9 bases aligning to TRBD1. This CDR3 region has 15 residues. V was pared by 4 bases and J by 2 bases, with 5 bases of the junction left unmatched. Germline V gene lookup returns CDR1 ENHRY and CDR2 SYGVKD. The CDR3 region is CAISGPTGGNTEAFF. The CDR3 bases are TGTGCCATCAGTGGGCCCACAGGGGGCAACACTGAAGCTTTCTTT.

The chain uses TRBV11-3 and TRBJ2-7; 8 bases agree with TRBD2. This CDR3 has 13 amino acids. V lost 0 bases, J lost 7 bases, and 2 bases stayed unmatched. The germline CDR1 and CDR2 sequences are SGHNT and YENEEA. CDR3 residues: CASSLDRGREQYF. The CDR3 nucleotides read TGTGCCAGCAGCTTAGATCGCGGGAGGGAGCAGTACTTC.

This clone came up once. The rearrangement uses TRBV6-5 and TRBJ1-2, with D perhaps TRBD1 (6 bases). Germline CDR1 is MNHEY and CDR2 is SVGAGI. CDR3 length equals 14 residues. V was clipped by 0 bases and J by 5 bases, with 10 bases between them. The CDR3 DNA is TGTGCCAGCAGTTACTCCGATACAGGGTATGGCTACACCTTC. This translates into CASSYSDTGYGYTF.

The chain combines TRBV11-2 with TRBJ2-7, with 10 nucleotides matching TRBD1. CDR3 length: 16 residues. V shed 4 bases, J shed 7 bases, and the junction held 13 bases outside the gene matches. Germline lookup yields CDR1 SGHAT and CDR2 FQNNGV. CDR3 amino acids: CASSSLTRQGAREQYF. CDR3 coding DNA: TGTGCCAGCAGCTCGTTAACCAGACAGGGGGCGAGGGAGCAGTACTTC.

This clone was picked up a small number of times. The rearrangement joins TRBV7-2 to TRBJ1-1, with unresolved D. Trimming stripped 2 bases from V and 3 bases from J, with 7 bases between. Germline loops: CDR1 SGHTA, CDR2 FQGNSA. The CDR3 extends over 13 amino acids. The CDR3 nucleotides are TGTGCCAGCAGCTTACTTTCCGACACTGAAGCTTTCTTT. It yields the protein CASSLLSDTEAFF.

CDR3 protein: CASSQGQGSGNTIYF. The CDR3 nucleotides read TGCGCCAGCAGCCAAGGTCAGGGCTCTGGAAACACCATATATTTT. J is TRBJ1-3 and V is TRBV4-3; tentative D call: TRBD1 (5 bases). Germline V gene lookup returns CDR1 LGHNA and CDR2 YSLEER. V lost 1 base and J lost 0, with 7 bases in between. CDR3 size: 15 residues.

The CDR3 bases are TGCGCCAGCAGCTTGGGACTAGCGGGAGATGAGCAGTTCTTC. Encoded protein: CASSLGLAGDEQFF. The chain has TRBV5-1 and TRBJ2-1, with 12 bases matching TRBD2. V gave up 0 bases and J gave up 8 bases; unmatched junction bases: 0. CDR3 size: 14 residues. Germline V CDR1 and CDR2: SGHRS, YFSETQ. The whole variable domain, remainder taken from reference TRBV5-1 and TRBJ2-1, is KAGVTQTPRYLIKTRGQQVTLSCSPISGHRSVSWYQQTPGQGLQFLFEYFSETQRNKGNFPGRFSGRQFSNSRSEMNVSTLELGDSALYLCASSLGLAGDEQFFGPGTRLTVL.

J is TRBJ1-1 and V is TRBV25-1; 8 positions agree with TRBD1. The V gene end was trimmed by 6 bases and the J gene end by 4 bases; junction bases not matched to a gene: 10. CDR1 is MGHDK and CDR2 is SYGVNS in the germline V gene. The CDR3 consists of 15 residues. CDR3 sequence reads: CASSQTGGRSTEAFF. The CDR3 DNA reads TGTGCCAGCAGCCAAACAGGGGGTAGGAGCACTGAAGCTTTCTTT.